One TCR beta chain is described in this entry. Antigen unknown. Profiling relied on immunoSEQ multiplex PCR, and the TCRdb table lists in-frame clones only, not all of them. Here the sample spans about 100,000 clones, 85% to 95% being singletons. This entry comes from a study of T cell responses to AZD1222 COVID-19 vaccine. The study, taken as a whole, reports: It should be noted that donors were predominantly white British and more often female, and clonal diversity was possibly underestimated.

CDR1 is SEHNR and CDR2 is FQNEAQ in the germline V gene (reference sequence). This CDR3 has 14 residues. V shed 5 bases and J 7 bases; nucleotides not matched to a gene: 5. This receptor was identified in an adult in good health. Sequenced here: peripheral blood, sampled on day 0 of AZD1222 vaccination. This sequence joins TRBV7-9 and TRBJ1-6; 7 bases align to TRBD1. The CDR3 DNA reads as TGTGCCAGCAGCCCGGGACAGCTAAATTCACCCCTCCACTTT. As protein: CASSPGQLNSPLHF.